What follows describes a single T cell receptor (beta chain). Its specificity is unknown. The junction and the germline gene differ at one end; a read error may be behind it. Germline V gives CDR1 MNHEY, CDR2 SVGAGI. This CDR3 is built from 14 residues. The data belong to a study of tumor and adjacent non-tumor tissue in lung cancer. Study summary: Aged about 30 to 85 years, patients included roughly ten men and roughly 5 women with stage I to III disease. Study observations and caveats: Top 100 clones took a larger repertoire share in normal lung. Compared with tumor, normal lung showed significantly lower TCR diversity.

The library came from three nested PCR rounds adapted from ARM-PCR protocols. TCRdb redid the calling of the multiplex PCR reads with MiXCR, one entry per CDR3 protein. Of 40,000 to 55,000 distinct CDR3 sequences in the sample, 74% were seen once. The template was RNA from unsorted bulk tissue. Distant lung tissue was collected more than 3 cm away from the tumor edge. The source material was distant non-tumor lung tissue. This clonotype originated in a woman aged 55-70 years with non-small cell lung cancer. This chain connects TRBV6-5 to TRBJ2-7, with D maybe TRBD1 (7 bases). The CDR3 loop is CASRGGQRSYEQCF. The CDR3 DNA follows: TGTGCCAGCAGGGGGGGACAGCGCTCCTACGAACAGTGCTTC.